Included here is one TCR beta chain sequence, with context. The record originates from a study of T cells expressing NK-cell markers. Background on the study: It was sorted CD3+CD56+NKG2C+, CD3+CD56+NKG2C- and CD3+CD56-NKG2C+ T cells that supplied the TCR beta repertoires.

TCRdb reprocessed the 5' RACE reads, with one entry per CDR3 protein and no DNA. The table lists roughly 380,000 distinct CDR3 sequences, with roughly 5.5% in the top ten. Germline-derived CDR1 and CDR2 are LGHDT and YNNKEL (reference sequence). The CDR3 is made up of 16 amino acids. The source of this sequence is a man aged 18-69 years in good health. Sequencing input: blood T cells: a sorted CD56 or NKG2C T cell subset, CD4+ or CD8+ T cells, or bulk PBMC T cells (not recorded which). The V gene is TRBV3-1, the J gene TRBJ2-7; as DNA is missing, the TRBD2 call by TCRdb cannot be tested. CDR3 region: CASSQGWRLAGGEQYF.